This T cell receptor (beta chain) was identified during a study of shared clonotypes between healthy human individuals. General study results and limits: Lower generation probabilities were found for non-shared clonotypes than for those shared by all four donors.

There were only Caucasian adults among the donors, and all lived in Nashville, Tennessee. Sorted subsets were amplified in replicate PCRs using around 0.2 ug DNA, some 31,000 T cell genomes. How the authors handled the data: Junction-only sequences without quality scores came from ImmunoSEQ, so filtering differed. Clones were sequenced by immunoSEQ multiplex PCR, and TCRdb holds only the in-frame ones, with some missing. From that table come the V and J calls and clone size; the DNA was used to work out D and trimming. The table has roughly 380,000 clones, approximately 97% seen once. Trimming left V 5 bases short and J 0 bases short, with 11 bases between. This CDR3 comprises 15 residues. Germline V gene sequence: CDR1 LNHDA, CDR2 SQIVND (reference sequence). Concerning this clone: The antigen remains unidentified.

This TCR was sampled from a man aged 25 to 40 in good health. Sequenced sample: memory CD8+ T cells sorted from blood. Indicated subset: CD45RO+ cells pooled with CCR7-negative TemRA cells. The chain employs TRBV19 and TRBJ2-1; a weak D match, TRBD2 (6 bases). The CDR3 here is CASSRGESSYNEQFF. For the CDR3, the DNA is TGTGCCAGTAGTCGCGGGGAAAGCTCCTACAATGAGCAGTTCTTC.